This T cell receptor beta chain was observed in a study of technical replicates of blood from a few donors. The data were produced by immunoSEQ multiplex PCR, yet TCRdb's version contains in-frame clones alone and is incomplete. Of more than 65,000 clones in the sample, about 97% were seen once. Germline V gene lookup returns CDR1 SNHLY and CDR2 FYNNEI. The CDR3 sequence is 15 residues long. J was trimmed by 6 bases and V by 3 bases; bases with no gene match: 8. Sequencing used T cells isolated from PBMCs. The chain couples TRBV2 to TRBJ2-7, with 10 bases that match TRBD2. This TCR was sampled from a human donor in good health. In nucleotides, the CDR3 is TGTGCCAGCAGTGATTCGCTAGCGGGAGTTTTCGAGCAGTACTTC. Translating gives CASSDSLAGVFEQYF.